A single sample is the source of the 22 T cell receptor beta chains below, sequenced in a study of T-cell reconstitution after alpha-beta-depleted transplantation in children. As it was prepared, the TCRbeta library received unique molecular identifiers. TCRdb analysed the PCR reads with MiXCR anew, one entry per CDR3 protein. The table has some 200,000 distinct CDR3 sequences, roughly 8.1% seen once; the top ten hold roughly 35%. The material sequenced was PBMCs, mostly from graft donor cells, taken 360 days after TCRalphabeta/CD19-depleted stem cell transplant. These receptors all come from a male patient between 2 and 10 years old who had a stem cell transplant for acute myeloid leukemia, so the T cells may come from the graft donor.

V usage is TRBV5-1 and J usage is TRBJ2-6; D may be TRBD1 (6 bases). The V end was cut by 6 bases, the J end by 2 bases, with 15 bases between. CDR3 length equals 16 residues. CDR1 SGHRS and CDR2 YFSETQ come from the germline V gene. Here the CDR3 reads CASTLYRDTGANVLTF. DNA for the CDR3: TGCGCCAGCACTCTATACAGGGACACTGGGGCCAACGTCCTGACTTTC.

This clonotype has ten or more counts. The chain combines TRBV28 with TRBJ2-7, with D perhaps matching TRBD1 (5 bases). CDR3 size: 13 residues. With 6 bases removed from V and 3 bases from J, the gap between germline ends came to 12 bases. Germline assignment: CDR1 MDHEN and CDR2 SYDVKM. The CDR3, as DNA: TGTGCCAGCAGCCTTCCAGGGTTCTACGAGCAGTACGTC. It encodes CASSLPGFYEQYV.

There are a few counts of this clonotype. The rearrangement links TRBV25-1 to TRBJ2-2, with TRBD1 matching 11 bases. V gave up 2 bases and J gave up 4 bases; unmatched junction bases: 6. The CDR3 is 17 residues long. Germline-derived CDR1 and CDR2 are MGHDK and SYGVNS. The CDR3 DNA is TGTGCCAGCAGTGAACACGCCGGGACAGGGGGCACCGGGGAGCTGTTTTTT. This gives the protein CASSEHAGTGGTGELFF.

The CDR3, as DNA: TGCAGTGCTAGAGGCAGGGCGGGCTATGGCTACACCTTC. It yields the protein CSARGRAGYGYTF. The J gene is TRBJ1-2, the V gene TRBV20-1; a weak D match, TRBD1 (5 bases). The length of the CDR3 is 13 residues. Trimming cost V 1 base and J 4 bases, with 10 bases left between them. Germline lookup yields CDR1 DFQATT and CDR2 SNEGSKA (reference sequence).

This clonotype was seen ten or more times. This CDR3 reads CASSDGTGDPTDTQYF. The CDR3 nucleotides read TGTGCCAGCAGTGATGGTACAGGGGACCCCACAGATACGCAGTATTTT. The chain joins TRBV2 to TRBJ2-3, with 7 bases fitting TRBD1. The CDR3 totals 16 residues. Germline V gives CDR1 SNHLY, CDR2 FYNNEI. V gave up 3 bases and J gave up 2 bases; unmatched junction bases: 8.

The sample holds many counts of this clonotype. V gene TRBV10-3 combines with J gene TRBJ2-2; D remains ambiguous. CDR1 ENHRY and CDR2 SYGVKD come from the germline V gene. CDR3 length: 13 amino acids. V was trimmed by 7 bases and J by 3 bases, leaving 9 bases between them. The CDR3: CAIIEPYTGELFF. CDR3 bases: TGTGCCATCATCGAACCTTACACCGGGGAGCTGTTTTTT.

About this clonotype: Sequence at one end of the junction differs from germline and may be a read error. J is TRBJ2-7 and V is TRBV27; 10 nucleotides agree with TRBD1. The germline V gene has CDR1 MNHEY and CDR2 SMNVEV (reference sequence). The CDR3 has 14 residues. The CDR3 reads CVSSFRDRGPEQYF. For the CDR3, the DNA is TGTGTCAGCAGTTTTCGGGACAGGGGACCAGAGCAGTACTTC.

The gene calls are TRBV5-1 and TRBJ1-5; a weak D match, TRBD1 (5 bases). The length of the CDR3 is 13 residues. The V and J ends lost 4 bases and 6 bases respectively, with 11 bases between them. From germline, CDR1 is SGHRS and CDR2 YFSETQ. The CDR3 spells CASSPEGSQPQHF. The CDR3 bases are TGCGCCAGCAGCCCGGAGGGGAGTCAGCCCCAGCATTTT.

Ten or more counts support this clonotype. The rearrangement links TRBV7-2 to TRBJ2-3; D remains unclear. V was pared by 4 bases and J by 7 bases, with 12 bases between. CDR1 and CDR2 (germline): SGHTA, FQGNSA. There are 13 residues in the CDR3. The chain's CDR3 is CASSYGRTYTQYF. The CDR3 region has the DNA TGTGCCAGCAGCTACGGACGTACCTATACGCAGTATTTT.

This clonotype came up many times. The chain couples TRBV12-3 or TRBV12-4 to TRBJ2-1; D gene unclear. V was shortened by 3 bases and J by 7 bases, with 7 bases between the two germline ends. This CDR3 has 12 residues. DNA for the CDR3: TGTGCCAGCAGTTTCGGTGGGAATGAGCAGTTCTTC. This codes for CASSFGGNEQFF.

The sample holds many counts of this clonotype. This chain joins TRBV29-1 and TRBJ2-1; weak D call: TRBD2 (5 bases). Trimming took 3 bases from V and 0 from J, leaving 6 bases between them. Germline V gives CDR1 SQVTM, CDR2 ANQGSEA. The CDR3 extends over 13 amino acids. CDR3 DNA sequence: TGCAGCGTTGAGGGGAGCTCCTACAATGAGCAGTTCTTC. It encodes CSVEGSSYNEQFF.

This clonotype was counted at least ten times. The chain has TRBV27 and TRBJ1-1, with 7 bases that match TRBD1. Trimming removed 6 bases from V and 1 base from J; junction bases left unmatched: 11. The CDR3 contains 16 residues. CDR1 is MNHEY and CDR2 is SMNVEV in the germline V gene (reference sequence). CDR3 loop: CASRSLSGQRNTEAFF. CDR3 nucleotides: TGTGCCAGCAGATCCTTGTCGGGACAGAGGAACACTGAAGCTTTCTTT.

V and J are TRBV18 and TRBJ1-4; weak D call: TRBD1 (5 bases). This CDR3 is built from 15 residues. The germline V gene encodes CDR1 KGHSH and CDR2 LQKENI. V was clipped by 0 bases and J by 5 bases, with 10 bases between them. CDR3 sequence reads: CASSPPGQDNEKLFF. For the CDR3, the DNA is TGTGCCAGCTCACCACCGGGGCAGGACAATGAAAAACTGTTTTTT.

This clonotype has ten or more counts. V and J are TRBV12-3 or TRBV12-4 and TRBJ2-3, with D unclear. Trimming shortened V by 2 bases and J by 1 base, and 13 bases separated the two germline ends. CDR3 size: 16 residues. CDR3 in amino acids: CASSLKGRPRTDTQYF. In DNA, the CDR3 is TGTGCCAGCAGTTTAAAGGGTCGACCTCGCACAGATACGCAGTATTTT.

This clonotype was picked up a small number of times. The chain employs TRBV7-9 and TRBJ2-3; TRBD1 agrees at 9 bases. Looked up from germline, CDR1 is SEHNR and CDR2 is FQNEAQ (reference sequence). The CDR3 covers 15 residues. V lost 5 bases to trimming and J lost 5 bases; unmatched junction nucleotides: 8. The CDR3 DNA follows: TGTGCCAGCAGCACCACAGGGGGCGCGGGAGATACGCAGTATTTT. Protein: CASSTTGGAGDTQYF.

This clonotype has more than one count but fewer than ten. The gene calls are TRBV7-9 and TRBJ1-4; D gene unclear. V lost 6 bases and J lost 12, with 17 bases in between. Germline-derived CDR1 and CDR2 are SEHNR and FQNEAQ (reference sequence). The CDR3 is 13 amino acids. The CDR3, as DNA: TGTGCCAGCAGGCCTTCGTCGGGTTCAGAACTGTTTTTT. It encodes CASRPSSGSELFF.

The chain uses TRBV5-1 and TRBJ1-2; tentative D call: TRBD1 (5 bases). CDR3 length: 16 residues. V lost 1 base and J lost 2, with 15 bases in between. Germline V gene data show CDR1 as SGHRS and CDR2 as YFSETQ. The CDR3 DNA reads as TGCGCCAGCAGCTTGACGGTTAGAGGGGCCAACTATGGCTACACCTTC. Translated, it gives CASSLTVRGANYGYTF.

Many counts were recorded for this clonotype. The chain has TRBV29-1 and TRBJ2-5, with a tentative D call TRBD2 (6 bases). CDR3 length: 13 residues. Germline assignment: CDR1 SQVTM and CDR2 ANQGSEA. V gave up 4 bases and J gave up 0 bases, with 9 bases separating them. The CDR3, as DNA: TGCAGCGTTGTATGGGACTACCAAGAGACCCAGTACTTC. Its protein is CSVVWDYQETQYF.

This chain uses TRBV12-3 or TRBV12-4 with TRBJ2-2; TRBD1 might be the D (5 bases). V lost 7 bases and J 0 bases, leaving 12 bases between the germline ends. CDR3 length: 15 amino acids. The CDR3 reads CASTLDISNTGELFF. In DNA form, the CDR3 reads TGTGCCAGCACCTTGGACATCTCGAACACCGGGGAGCTGTTTTTT.

The table lists this clonotype with a few counts. The DNA of the CDR3 is TGTGCCAGCAGCGGGACTAGCGGGAGACCATCCTACAATGAGCAGTTCTTC. This codes for CASSGTSGRPSYNEQFF. The chain uses TRBV14 and TRBJ2-1, with 14 bases fitting TRBD2. This CDR3 has 17 amino acids. After removal of 5 bases from V and 1 base from J, the junction contained 4 bases not matched to a gene. Germline lookup yields CDR1 SGHDN and CDR2 FVKESK.

In this sample, this clonotype turned up many times. The chain uses TRBV12-3 or TRBV12-4 and TRBJ2-3; no clear D. The CDR3 has 11 residues. V was trimmed by 6 bases and J by 5 bases, leaving 6 bases between them. The CDR3: CASRSLDTQYF. The CDR3 DNA follows: TGTGCCAGCAGGAGTCTAGATACGCAGTATTTT.

This clonotype was recorded at least ten times. The chain joins TRBV20-1 to TRBJ1-2; D is possibly TRBD1 (5 bases). The CDR3 loop spans 12 amino acids. Germline V CDR1 and CDR2: DFQATT, SNEGSKA (reference sequence). The ends were cut back, 6 bases at V and 7 bases at J, with 15 bases in the middle. The CDR3 reads CSARSGVGGYTF. The CDR3, as DNA: TGCAGTGCCCGGTCGGGGGTTGGTGGCTACACCTTC.